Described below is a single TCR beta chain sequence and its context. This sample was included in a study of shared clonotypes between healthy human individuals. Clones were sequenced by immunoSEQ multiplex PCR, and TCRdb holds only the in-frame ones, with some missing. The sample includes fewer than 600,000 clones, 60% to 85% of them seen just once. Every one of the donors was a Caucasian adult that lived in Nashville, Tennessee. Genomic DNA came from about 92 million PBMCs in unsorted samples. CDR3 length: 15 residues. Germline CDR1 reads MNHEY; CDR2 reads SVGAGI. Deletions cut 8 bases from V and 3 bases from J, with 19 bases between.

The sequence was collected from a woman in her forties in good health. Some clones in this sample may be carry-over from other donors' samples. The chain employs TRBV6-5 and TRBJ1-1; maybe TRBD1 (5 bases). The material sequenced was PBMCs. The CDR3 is CASGTRSGWYTEAFF. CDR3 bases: TGTGCCAGCGGGACTCGGTCAGGTTGGTACACTGAAGCTTTCTTT.